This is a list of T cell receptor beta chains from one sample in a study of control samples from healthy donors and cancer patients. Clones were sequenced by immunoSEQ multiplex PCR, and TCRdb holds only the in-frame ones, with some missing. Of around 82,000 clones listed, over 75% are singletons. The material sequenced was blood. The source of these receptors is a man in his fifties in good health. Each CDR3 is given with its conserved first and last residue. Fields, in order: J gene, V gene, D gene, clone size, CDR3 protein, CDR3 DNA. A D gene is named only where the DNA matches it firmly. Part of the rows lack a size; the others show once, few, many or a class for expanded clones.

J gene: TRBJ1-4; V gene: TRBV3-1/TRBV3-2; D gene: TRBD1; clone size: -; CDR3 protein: CASSQRGQVATNEKLFF; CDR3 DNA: TGTGCCAGCAGCCAAAGGGGACAGGTAGCAACTAATGAAAAACTGTTTTTT
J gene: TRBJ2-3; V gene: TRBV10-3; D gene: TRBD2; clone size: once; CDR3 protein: CAIRSLEGLAESTDTQYF; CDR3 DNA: TGTGCCATCAGATCACTCGAGGGACTAGCGGAAAGCACAGATACGCAGTATTTT
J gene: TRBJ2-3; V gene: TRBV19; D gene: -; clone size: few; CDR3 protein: CASSIGDTQYF; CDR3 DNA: TGTGCCAGTAGTATTGGGGATACGCAGTATTTT
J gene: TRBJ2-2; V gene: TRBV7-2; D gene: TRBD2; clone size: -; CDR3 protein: CASSLMLAGVGGELFF; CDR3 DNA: TGTGCCAGCAGCTTAATGCTAGCGGGAGTGGGCGGGGAGCTGTTTTTT
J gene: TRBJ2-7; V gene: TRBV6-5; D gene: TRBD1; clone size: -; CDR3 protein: CASSYSTQGAGEQYF; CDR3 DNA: TGTGCCAGCAGTTACTCGACACAGGGGGCGGGAGAGCAGTACTTC
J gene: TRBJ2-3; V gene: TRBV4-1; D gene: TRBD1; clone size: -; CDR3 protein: CASSTRDRAGDTQYF; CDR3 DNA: TGCGCCAGCAGCACACGGGACAGGGCAGGAGATACGCAGTATTTT
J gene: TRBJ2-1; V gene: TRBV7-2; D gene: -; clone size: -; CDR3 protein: CASSWAGSSSYNEQFF; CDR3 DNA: TGTGCCAGCAGTTGGGCAGGGTCAAGCTCCTACAATGAGCAGTTCTTC
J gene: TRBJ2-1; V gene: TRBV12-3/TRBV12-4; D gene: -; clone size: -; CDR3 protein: CASSLGVPEQFF; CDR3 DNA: TGTGCCAGCAGTTTAGGTGTACCCGAGCAGTTCTTC
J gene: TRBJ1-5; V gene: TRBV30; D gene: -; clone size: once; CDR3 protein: CAWSASGSGWPQHF; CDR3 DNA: TGTGCCTGGAGTGCCTCAGGCTCGGGGTGGCCCCAGCATTTT
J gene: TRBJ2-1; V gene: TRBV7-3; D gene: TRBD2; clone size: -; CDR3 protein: CASSLEPSGQQFF; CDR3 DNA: TGTGCCAGCAGCTTAGAGCCTAGCGGACAGCAGTTCTTC
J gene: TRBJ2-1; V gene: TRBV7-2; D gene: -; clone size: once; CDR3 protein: CASSLELPREFF; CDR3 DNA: TGTGCCAGCAGCTTAGAGCTCCCCCGGGAGTTCTTC
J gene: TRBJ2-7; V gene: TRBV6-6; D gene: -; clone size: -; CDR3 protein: CASMKGYEQYF; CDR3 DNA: TGTGCCAGCATGAAGGGTTACGAGCAGTACTTC
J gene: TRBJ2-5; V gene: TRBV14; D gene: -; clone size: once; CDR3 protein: CASSQDRGQETQYF; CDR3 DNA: TGTGCCAGCAGCCAAGACCGGGGCCAAGAGACCCAGTACTTC
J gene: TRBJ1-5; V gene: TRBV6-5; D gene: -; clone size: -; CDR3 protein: CASRQPGGQPQHF; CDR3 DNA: TGTGCCAGCAGACAACCGGGGGGGCAGCCCCAGCATTTT
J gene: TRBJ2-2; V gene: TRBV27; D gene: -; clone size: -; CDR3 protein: CASSLSGLMNTGELFF; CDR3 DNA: TGTGCCAGCAGTTTATCGGGCCTAATGAACACCGGGGAGCTGTTTTTT
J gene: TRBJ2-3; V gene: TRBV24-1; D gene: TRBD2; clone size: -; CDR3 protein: CATSPSYSGGADTQYF; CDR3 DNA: TGTGCCACCAGCCCATCCTACAGCGGGGGCGCAGATACGCAGTATTTT
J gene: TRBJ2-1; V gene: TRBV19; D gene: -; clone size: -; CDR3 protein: CASTTGPGLYNEQFF; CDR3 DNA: TGTGCCAGTACCACTGGGCCTGGACTCTACAATGAGCAGTTCTTC
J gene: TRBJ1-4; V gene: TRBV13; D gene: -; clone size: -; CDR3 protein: CASSFGGINEKLFF; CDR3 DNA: TGTGCCAGCAGCTTCGGTGGGATTAATGAAAAACTGTTTTTT
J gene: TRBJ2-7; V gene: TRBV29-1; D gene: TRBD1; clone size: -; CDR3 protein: CSVRGQEQYF; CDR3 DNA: TGCAGCGTTAGGGGGCAAGAGCAGTACTTC
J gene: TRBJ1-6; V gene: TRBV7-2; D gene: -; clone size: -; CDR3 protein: CASSLAPRADSPLHF; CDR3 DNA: TGTGCCAGCAGCTTAGCGCCCCGGGCGGATTCACCCCTCCACTTT
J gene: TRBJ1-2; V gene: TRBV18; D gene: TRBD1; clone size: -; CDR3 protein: CASSSDRSNYGYTF; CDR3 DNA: TGTGCCAGCTCATCGGACAGGTCTAACTATGGCTACACCTTC
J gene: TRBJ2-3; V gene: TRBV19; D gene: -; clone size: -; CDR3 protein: CASSGGVGYSTDTQYF; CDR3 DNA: TGTGCCAGTAGTGGAGGGGTTGGGTATAGCACAGATACGCAGTATTTT
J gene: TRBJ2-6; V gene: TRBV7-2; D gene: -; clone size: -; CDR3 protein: CASSPSPGANVLTF; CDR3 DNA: TGTGCCAGCAGCCCCTCCCCTGGGGCCAACGTCCTGACTTTC
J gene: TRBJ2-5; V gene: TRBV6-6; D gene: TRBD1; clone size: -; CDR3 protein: CASSFGTGVETQYF; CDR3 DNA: TGTGCCAGCAGTTTCGGGACAGGGGTAGAGACCCAGTACTTC
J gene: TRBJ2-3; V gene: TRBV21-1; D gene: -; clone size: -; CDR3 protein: CASGQCTDTQYF; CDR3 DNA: TGTGCCAGCGGCCAATGCACAGATACGCAGTATTTT
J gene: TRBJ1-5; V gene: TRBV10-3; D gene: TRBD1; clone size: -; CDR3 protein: CAISPGDRVNQPQHF; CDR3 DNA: TGTGCCATCAGCCCTGGGGACAGGGTCAATCAGCCCCAGCATTTT
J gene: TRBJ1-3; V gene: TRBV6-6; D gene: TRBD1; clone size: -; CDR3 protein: CASRITGGSSGNTIYF; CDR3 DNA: TGTGCCAGCAGGATCACAGGGGGCAGCTCTGGAAACACCATATATTTT
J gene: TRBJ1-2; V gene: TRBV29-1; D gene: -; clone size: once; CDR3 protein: CSVGDRQGPGSHYGYTF; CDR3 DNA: TGCAGCGTTGGAGACCGTCAAGGTCCGGGAAGTCACTATGGCTACACCTTC
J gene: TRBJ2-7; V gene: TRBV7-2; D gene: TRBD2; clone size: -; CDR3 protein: CASSLASSGGYEQYF; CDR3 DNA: TGTGCCAGCAGCTTAGCGTCTAGCGGGGGCTACGAGCAGTACTTC
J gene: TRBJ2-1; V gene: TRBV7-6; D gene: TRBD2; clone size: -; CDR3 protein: CASSLGTSTNEQFF; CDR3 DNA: TGTGCCAGCAGCTTAGGGACTAGCACGAATGAGCAGTTCTTC
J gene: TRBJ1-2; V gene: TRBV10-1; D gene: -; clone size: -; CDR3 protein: CASSESVSYGYTF; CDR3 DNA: TGCGCCAGCAGTGAGTCGGTTTCCTATGGCTACACCTTC
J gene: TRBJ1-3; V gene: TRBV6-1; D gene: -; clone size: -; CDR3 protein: CASSDTLISGNTIYF; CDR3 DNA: TGTGCCAGCAGTGATACACTGATCTCTGGAAACACCATATATTTT
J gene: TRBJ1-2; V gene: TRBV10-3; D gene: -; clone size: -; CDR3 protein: CAISARDTGRDYGYTF; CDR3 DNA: TGTGCCATCAGTGCGAGGGACACCGGGCGGGACTATGGCTACACCTTC
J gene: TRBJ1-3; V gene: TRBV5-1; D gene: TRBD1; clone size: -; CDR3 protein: CASSLYAGGSGNTIYF; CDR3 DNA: TGCGCCAGCAGCTTGTACGCAGGGGGATCTGGAAACACCATATATTTT
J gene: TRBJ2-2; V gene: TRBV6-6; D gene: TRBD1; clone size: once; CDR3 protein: CASSETGTGNTGELFF; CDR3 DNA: TGTGCCAGCAGCGAGACCGGGACAGGGAACACCGGGGAGCTGTTTTTT
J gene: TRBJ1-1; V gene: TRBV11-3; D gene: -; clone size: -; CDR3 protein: CASSLVGGAEAFF; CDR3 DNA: TGTGCCAGCAGCTTAGTTGGCGGGGCGGAAGCTTTCTTT
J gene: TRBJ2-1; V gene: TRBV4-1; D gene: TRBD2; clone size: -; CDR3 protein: CASSQGLSGGLAGSSSYNEQFF; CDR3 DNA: TGCGCCAGCAGCCAAGGCCTCAGTGGGGGACTAGCGGGCAGCAGCTCCTACAATGAGCAGTTCTTC
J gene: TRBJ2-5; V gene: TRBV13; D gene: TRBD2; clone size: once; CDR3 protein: CASSLRLAGGPIETQYF; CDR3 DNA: TGTGCCAGCAGCTTAAGGCTAGCGGGAGGGCCGATAGAGACCCAGTACTTC
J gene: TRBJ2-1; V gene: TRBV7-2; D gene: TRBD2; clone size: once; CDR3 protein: CASSPSGAGHNEQFF; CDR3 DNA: TGTGCCAGCAGCCCTAGCGGGGCGGGCCACAATGAGCAGTTCTTC
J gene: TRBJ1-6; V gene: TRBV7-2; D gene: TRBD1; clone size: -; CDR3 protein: CASSPDRGNSPLHF; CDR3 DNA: TGTGCCAGCAGCCCCGACAGGGGCAATTCACCCCTCCACTTT
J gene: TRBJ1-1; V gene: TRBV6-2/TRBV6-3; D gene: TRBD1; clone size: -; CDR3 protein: CASSYRRQGATEAFF; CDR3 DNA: TGTGCCAGCAGTTACCGAAGACAGGGGGCAACTGAAGCTTTCTTT
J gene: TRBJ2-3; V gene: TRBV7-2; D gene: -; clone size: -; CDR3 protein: CASSPTIFTDTQYF; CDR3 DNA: TGTGCCAGCAGCCCGACAATTTTTACAGATACGCAGTATTTT
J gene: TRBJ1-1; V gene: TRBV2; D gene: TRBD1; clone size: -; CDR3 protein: CASSGQGLNTEAFF; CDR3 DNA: TGTGCCAGCAGTGGACAGGGATTGAACACTGAAGCTTTCTTT
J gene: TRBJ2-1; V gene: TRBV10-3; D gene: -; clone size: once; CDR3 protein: CAISESRTQGNEQFF; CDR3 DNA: TGTGCCATCAGTGAGTCGAGGACCCAAGGAAATGAGCAGTTCTTC
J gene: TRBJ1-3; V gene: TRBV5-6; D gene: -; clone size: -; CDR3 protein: CASSLPPDRWSYSGNTIYF; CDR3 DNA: TGTGCCAGCAGCCTCCCCCCGGACCGATGGTCCTACTCTGGAAACACCATATATTTT
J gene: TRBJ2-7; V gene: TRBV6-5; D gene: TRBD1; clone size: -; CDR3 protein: CASSYSWNRGRNEQYF; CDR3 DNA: TGTGCCAGCAGTTACTCGTGGAACAGGGGGCGAAACGAGCAGTACTTC
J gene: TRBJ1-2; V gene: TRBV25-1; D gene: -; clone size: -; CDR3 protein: CASSEFKGGYTF; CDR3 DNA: TGTGCCAGCAGTGAATTTAAAGGGGGCTACACCTTC
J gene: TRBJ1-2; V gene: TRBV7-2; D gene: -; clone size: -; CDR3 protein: CASSLKQSLLNYGYTF; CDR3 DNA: TGTGCCAGCAGCTTAAAGCAGTCCCTATTAAACTATGGCTACACCTTC
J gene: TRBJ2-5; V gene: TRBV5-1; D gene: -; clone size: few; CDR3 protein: CASSLEPTGTQYF; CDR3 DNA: TGCGCCAGCAGCTTGGAGCCTACGGGGACCCAGTACTTC
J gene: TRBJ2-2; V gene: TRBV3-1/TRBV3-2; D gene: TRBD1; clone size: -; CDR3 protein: CASSPGGGELFF; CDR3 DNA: TGTGCCAGCAGCCCAGGGGGCGGGGAGCTGTTTTTT
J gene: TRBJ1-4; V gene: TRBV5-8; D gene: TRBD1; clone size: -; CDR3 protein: CASSWLRTGANEKLFF; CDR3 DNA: TGTGCCAGCAGCTGGTTGAGGACAGGGGCAAATGAAAAACTGTTTTTT
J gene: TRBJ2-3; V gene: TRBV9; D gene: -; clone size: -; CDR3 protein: CASSVVGDLGTQYF; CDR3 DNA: TGTGCCAGCAGCGTAGTTGGGGATCTTGGTACGCAGTATTTT
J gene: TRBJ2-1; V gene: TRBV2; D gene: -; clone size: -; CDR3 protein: CASSGQGLYNEQFF; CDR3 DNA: TGTGCCAGCAGTGGACAGGGACTATACAATGAGCAGTTCTTC
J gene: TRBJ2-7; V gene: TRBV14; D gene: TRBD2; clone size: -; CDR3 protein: CASSRTSGRSYEQYF; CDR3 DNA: TGTGCCAGCAGCCGAACTAGCGGACGCTCCTACGAGCAGTACTTC
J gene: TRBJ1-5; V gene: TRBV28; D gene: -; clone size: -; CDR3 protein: CASSSSTGRHNQPQHF; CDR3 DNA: TGTGCCAGCAGTTCCTCAACCGGGAGACACAATCAGCCCCAGCATTTT
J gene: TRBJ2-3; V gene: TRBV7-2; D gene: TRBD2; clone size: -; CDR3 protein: CASSSGLAGGTDTQYF; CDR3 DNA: TGTGCCAGCAGCTCGGGACTAGCGGGGGGCACAGATACGCAGTATTTT
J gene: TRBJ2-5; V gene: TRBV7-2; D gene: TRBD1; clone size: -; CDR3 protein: CASRQDRGRETQYF; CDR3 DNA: TGTGCCAGCAGGCAGGACAGGGGAAGGGAGACCCAGTACTTC